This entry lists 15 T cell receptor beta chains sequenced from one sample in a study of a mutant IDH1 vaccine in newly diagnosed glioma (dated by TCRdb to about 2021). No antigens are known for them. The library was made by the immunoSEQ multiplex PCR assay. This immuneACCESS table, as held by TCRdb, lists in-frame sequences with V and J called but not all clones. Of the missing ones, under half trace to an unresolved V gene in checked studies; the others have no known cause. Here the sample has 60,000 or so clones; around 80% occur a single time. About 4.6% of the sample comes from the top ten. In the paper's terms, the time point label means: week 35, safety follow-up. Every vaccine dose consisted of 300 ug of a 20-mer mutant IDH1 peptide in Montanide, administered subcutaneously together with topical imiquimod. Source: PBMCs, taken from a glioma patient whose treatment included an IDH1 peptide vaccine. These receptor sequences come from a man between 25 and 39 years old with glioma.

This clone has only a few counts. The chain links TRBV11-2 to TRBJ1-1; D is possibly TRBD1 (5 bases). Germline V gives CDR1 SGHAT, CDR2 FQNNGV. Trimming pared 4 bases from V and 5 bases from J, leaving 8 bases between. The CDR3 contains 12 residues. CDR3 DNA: TGTGCCAGCAGCTCACAGGTGACTGAAGCTTTCTTT. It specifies CASSSQVTEAFF. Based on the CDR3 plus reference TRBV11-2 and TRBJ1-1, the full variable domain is EAGVAQSPRYKIIEKRQSVAFWCNPISGHATLYWYQQILGQGPKLLIQFQNNGVVDDSQLPKDRFSAERLKGVDSTLKIQPAKLEDSAVYLCASSSQVTEAFFGQGTRLTVV.

The CDR3, as DNA: TGTGCCAGCATCGGGGGGCGCGGTGGCTACACCTTC. Its protein product is CASIGGRGGYTF. The gene calls are TRBV6-5 and TRBJ1-2; TRBD1 might be the D (6 bases). The CDR3 is made up of 12 amino acids. The V and J ends lost 7 bases and 7 bases respectively, with 13 bases between them. The germline CDR1 and CDR2 sequences are MNHEY and SVGAGI.

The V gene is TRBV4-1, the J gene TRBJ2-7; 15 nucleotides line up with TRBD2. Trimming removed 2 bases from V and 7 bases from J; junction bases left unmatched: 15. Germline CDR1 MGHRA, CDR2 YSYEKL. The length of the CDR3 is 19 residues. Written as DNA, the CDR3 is TGCGCCAGCAGCCAATTAAGGGGACTAGCGGGGGGCGACCGGGGTGAGCAGTACTTC. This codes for CASSQLRGLAGGDRGEQYF.

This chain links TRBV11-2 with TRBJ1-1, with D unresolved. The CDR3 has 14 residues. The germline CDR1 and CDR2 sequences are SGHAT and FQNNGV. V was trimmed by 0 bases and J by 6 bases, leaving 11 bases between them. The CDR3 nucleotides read TGTGCCAGCAGCTTAGATCATGGGTACGCTGAAGCTTTCTTT. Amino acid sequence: CASSLDHGYAEAFF.

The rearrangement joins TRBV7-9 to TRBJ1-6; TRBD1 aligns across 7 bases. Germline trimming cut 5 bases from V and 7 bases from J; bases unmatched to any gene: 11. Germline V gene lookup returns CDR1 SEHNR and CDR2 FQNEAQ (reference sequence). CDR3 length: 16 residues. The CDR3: CASSGKEGAENSPLHF. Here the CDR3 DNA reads TGTGCCAGCAGCGGGAAGGAGGGGGCGGAAAATTCACCCCTCCACTTT.

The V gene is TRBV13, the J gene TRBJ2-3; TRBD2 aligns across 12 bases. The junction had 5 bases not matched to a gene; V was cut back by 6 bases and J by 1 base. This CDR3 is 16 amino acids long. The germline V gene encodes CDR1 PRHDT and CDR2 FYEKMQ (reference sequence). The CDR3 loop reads CASSPSSGGGTDTQYF. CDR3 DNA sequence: TGTGCCAGCAGTCCTTCTAGCGGGGGGGGCACAGATACGCAGTATTTT.

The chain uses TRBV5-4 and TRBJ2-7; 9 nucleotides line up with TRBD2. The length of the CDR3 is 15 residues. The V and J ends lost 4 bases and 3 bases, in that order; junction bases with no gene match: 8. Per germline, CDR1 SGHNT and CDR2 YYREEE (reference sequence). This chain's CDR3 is CASSQGGLASYEQYF. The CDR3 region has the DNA TGTGCCAGCAGCCAAGGAGGACTAGCGAGCTACGAGCAGTACTTC.

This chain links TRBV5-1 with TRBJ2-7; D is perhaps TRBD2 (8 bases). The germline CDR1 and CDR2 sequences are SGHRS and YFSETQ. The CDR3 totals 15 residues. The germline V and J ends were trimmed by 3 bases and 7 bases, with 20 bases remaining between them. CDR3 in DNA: TGCGCCAGCAGCTCCGGGGGGGACAGTCTAGGGGAGCAGTACTTC. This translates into CASSSGGDSLGEQYF.

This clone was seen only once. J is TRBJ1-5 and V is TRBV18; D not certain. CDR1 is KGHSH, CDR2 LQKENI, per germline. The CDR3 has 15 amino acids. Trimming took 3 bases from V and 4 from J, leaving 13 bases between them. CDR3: CASSPLEGRNQPQHF. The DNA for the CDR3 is TGTGCCAGCTCACCCCTCGAAGGGAGGAATCAGCCCCAGCATTTT. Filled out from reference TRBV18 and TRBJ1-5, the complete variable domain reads NAGVMQNPRHLVRRRGQEARLRCSPMKGHSHVYWYRQLPEEGLKFMVYLQKENIIDESGMPKERFSAEFPKEGPSILRIQQVVRGDSAAYFCASSPLEGRNQPQHFGDGTRLSIL.

The CDR3 DNA sequence: TGTGCCAGCAGCCGAATTATAGCGGGGGGACTCGAGCAGTACTTC. The encoded protein is CASSRIIAGGLEQYF. V is TRBV7-9 and J is TRBJ2-7, with TRBD2 matching 10 bases. This CDR3 has 15 amino acids. CDR1 is SEHNR and CDR2 is FQNEAQ in the germline V gene (reference sequence). The V and J ends lost 5 bases and 6 bases, in that order; junction bases with no gene match: 10.

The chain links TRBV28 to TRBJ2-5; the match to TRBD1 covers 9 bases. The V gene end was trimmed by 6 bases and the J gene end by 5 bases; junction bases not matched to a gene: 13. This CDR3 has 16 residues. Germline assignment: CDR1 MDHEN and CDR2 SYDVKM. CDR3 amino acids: CASRTLPQGAGETQYF. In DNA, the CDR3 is TGTGCCAGCAGGACCCTTCCACAGGGGGCCGGGGAGACCCAGTACTTC.

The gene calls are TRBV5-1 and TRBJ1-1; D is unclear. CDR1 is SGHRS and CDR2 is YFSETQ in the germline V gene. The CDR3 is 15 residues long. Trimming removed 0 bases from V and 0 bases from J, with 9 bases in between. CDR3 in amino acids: CASSLEGRVNTEAFF. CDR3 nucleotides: TGCGCCAGCAGCTTGGAAGGGCGAGTGAACACTGAAGCTTTCTTT.

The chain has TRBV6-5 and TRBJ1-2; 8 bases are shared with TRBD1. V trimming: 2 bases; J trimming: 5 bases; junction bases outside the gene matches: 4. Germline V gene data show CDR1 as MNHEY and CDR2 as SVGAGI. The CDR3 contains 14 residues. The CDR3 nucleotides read TGTGCCAGCAGTTACGGGACAGGAGCTTATGGCTACACCTTC. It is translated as CASSYGTGAYGYTF.

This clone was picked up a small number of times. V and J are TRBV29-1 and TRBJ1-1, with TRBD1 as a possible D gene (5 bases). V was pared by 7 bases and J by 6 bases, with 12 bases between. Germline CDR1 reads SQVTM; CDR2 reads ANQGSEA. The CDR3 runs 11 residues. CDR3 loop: CSGVRGAEAFF. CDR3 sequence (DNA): TGCAGCGGAGTAAGGGGTGCTGAAGCTTTCTTT.

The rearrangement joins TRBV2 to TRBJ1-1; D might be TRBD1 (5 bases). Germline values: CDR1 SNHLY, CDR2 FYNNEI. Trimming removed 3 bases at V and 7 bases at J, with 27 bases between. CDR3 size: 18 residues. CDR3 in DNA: TGTGCCAGCAGTGACCGAGTCGTTATTTCGGGACTGACGATTGAAGCTTTCTTT. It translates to CASSDRVVISGLTIEAFF.